The sequence of this T cell receptor beta chain was determined in a study of T-cell memory formation after mild COVID-19. Study details: TCR clusters mostly belonged to single donors.

This clonotype was found a few times. What it binds is not known. Germline-derived CDR1 and CDR2 are SGHTA and FQGNSA. Trimming pared 8 bases from V and 1 base from J, leaving 14 bases between. The CDR3 consists of 14 residues. Regarding the study as a whole: Largely, contracting CD4+ clones fell within CM and EM, and contracting CD8+ clones within EMRA.

A 5'RACE reaction primed in the constant segment made cDNA libraries of TCR alpha and TCR beta, and these carried sample barcodes and UMIs. MiXCR, run by TCRdb on the 5' RACE reads, gives a single entry per CDR3 protein. The table includes about 300,000 distinct CDR3 sequences, around 19% detected once. The V gene is TRBV7-2, the J gene TRBJ1-1; maybe TRBD1 (5 bases). Sequencing used PBMCs or a T cell subset sorted from them (not recorded which). This clonotype was obtained from a man aged 18 to 29 who had mild COVID-19 (a few samples of this study predate the infection). Cell type and time point are not known. The CDR3 DNA reads as TGTGCCAGCGGCGTACAGGTAACGAACACTGAAGCTTTCTTT. Amino acids: CASGVQVTNTEAFF.